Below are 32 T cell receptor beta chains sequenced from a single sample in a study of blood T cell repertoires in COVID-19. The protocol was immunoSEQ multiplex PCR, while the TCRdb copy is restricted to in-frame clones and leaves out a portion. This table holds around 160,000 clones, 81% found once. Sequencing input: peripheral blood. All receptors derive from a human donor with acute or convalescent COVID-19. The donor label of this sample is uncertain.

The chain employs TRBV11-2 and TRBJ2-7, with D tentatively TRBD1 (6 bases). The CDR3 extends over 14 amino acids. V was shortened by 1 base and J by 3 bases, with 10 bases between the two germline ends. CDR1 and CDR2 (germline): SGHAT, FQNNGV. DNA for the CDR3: TGTGCCAGCAGCTTAGGGCAGGGGAACTACGAGCAGTACTTC. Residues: CASSLGQGNYEQYF.

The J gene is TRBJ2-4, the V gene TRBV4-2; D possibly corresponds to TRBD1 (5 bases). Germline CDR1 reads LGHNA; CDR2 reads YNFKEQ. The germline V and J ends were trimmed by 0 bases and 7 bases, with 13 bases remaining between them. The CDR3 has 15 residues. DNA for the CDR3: TGTGCCAGCAGCCAAGATAGGCAGGGCGATAACATTCAGTACTTC. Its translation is CASSQDRQGDNIQYF.

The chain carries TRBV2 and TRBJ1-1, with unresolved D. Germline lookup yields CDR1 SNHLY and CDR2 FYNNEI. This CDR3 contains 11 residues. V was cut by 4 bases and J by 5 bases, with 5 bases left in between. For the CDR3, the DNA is TGTGCCAGCAGTGGTCTGACTGAAGCTTTCTTT. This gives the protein CASSGLTEAFF.

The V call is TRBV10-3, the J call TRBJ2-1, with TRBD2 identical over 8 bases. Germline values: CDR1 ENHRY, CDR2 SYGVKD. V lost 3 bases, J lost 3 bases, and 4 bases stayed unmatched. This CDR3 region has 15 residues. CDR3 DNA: TGTGCCATCAGTGAAGGGACTAGGTTCTACAATGAGCAGTTCTTC. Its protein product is CAISEGTRFYNEQFF.

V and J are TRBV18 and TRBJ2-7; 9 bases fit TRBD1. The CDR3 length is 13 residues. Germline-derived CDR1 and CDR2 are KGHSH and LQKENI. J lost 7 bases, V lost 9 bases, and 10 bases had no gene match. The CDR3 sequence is CASNNDRGREQYF. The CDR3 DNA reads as TGTGCCAGTAATAATGACAGGGGGAGAGAGCAGTACTTC.

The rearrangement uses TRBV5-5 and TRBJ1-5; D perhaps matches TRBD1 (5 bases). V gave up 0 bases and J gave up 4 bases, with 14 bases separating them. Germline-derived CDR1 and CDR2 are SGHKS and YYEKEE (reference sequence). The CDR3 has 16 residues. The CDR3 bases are TGTGCCAGCAGCTTGGAAGGGGAAACCAATAATCAGCCCCAGCATTTT. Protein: CASSLEGETNNQPQHF.

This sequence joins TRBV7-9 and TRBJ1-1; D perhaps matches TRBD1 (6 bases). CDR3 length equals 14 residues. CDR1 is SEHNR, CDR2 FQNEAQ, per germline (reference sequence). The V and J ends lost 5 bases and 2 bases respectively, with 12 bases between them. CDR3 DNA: TGTGCCAGCAGCCCCACAGGGTCAAACACTGAAGCTTTCTTT. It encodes CASSPTGSNTEAFF.

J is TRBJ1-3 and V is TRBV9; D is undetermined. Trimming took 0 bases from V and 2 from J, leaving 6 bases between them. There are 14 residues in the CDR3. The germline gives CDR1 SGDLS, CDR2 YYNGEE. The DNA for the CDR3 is TGTGCCAGCAGCGTAGATCAGGCTGGAAACACCATATATTTT. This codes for CASSVDQAGNTIYF.

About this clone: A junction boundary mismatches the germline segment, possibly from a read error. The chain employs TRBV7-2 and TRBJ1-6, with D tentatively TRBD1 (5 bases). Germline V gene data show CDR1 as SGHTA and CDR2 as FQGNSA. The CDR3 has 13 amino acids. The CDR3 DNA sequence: TGTGCCAGCAGCGGCCAGGGCTATTCGCCCCTCCACTTT. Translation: CASSGQGYSPLHF.

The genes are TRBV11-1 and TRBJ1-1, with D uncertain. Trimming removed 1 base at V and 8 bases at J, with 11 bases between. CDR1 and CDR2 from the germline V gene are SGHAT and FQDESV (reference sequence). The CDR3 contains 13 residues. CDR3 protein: CASSLGEGLEAFF. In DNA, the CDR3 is TGTGCCAGCAGCTTAGGTGAGGGCTTGGAAGCTTTCTTT.

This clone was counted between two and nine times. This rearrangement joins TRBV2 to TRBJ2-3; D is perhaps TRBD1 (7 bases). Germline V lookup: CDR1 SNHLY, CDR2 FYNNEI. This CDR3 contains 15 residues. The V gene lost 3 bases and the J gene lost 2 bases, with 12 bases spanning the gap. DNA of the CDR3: TGTGCCAGCAGTGAGGCAGGGGGGACCACAGATACGCAGTATTTT. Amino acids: CASSEAGGTTDTQYF.

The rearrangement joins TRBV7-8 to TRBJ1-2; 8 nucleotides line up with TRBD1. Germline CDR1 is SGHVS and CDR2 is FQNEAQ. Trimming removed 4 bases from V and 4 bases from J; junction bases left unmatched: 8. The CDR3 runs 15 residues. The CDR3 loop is CASSSFQGAGYGYTF. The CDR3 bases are TGTGCCAGCAGCTCCTTCCAGGGGGCGGGCTATGGCTACACCTTC.

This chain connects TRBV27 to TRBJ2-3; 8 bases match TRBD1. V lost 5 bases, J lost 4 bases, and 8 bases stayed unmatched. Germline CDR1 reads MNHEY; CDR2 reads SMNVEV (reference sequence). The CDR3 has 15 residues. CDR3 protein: CASSRMDRVPDTQYF. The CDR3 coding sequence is TGTGCCAGCAGTCGGATGGACAGGGTGCCAGATACGCAGTATTTT.

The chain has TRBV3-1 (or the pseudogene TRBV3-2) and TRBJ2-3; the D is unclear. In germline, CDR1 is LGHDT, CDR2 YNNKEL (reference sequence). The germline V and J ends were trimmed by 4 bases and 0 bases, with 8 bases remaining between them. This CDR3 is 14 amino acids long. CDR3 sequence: CASSPMTSTDTQYF. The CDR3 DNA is TGTGCCAGCAGCCCGATGACTAGCACAGATACGCAGTATTTT.

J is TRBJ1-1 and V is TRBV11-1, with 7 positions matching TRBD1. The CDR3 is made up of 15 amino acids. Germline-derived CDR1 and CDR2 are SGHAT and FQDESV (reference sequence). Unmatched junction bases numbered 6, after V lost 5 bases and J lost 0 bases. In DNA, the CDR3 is TGTGCCAGCAGCCTAACAGGGGCTCTGAACACTGAAGCTTTCTTT. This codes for CASSLTGALNTEAFF.

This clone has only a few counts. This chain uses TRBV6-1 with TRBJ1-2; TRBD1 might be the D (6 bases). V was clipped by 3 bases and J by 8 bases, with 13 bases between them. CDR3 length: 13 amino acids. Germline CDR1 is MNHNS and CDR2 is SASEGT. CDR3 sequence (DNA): TGTGCCAGCAGTGAGACAGGAAGATACGGCTACACCTTC. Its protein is CASSETGRYGYTF.

This CDR3 reads CASSDLSPGTGGADTQYF. As DNA, the CDR3 is TGTGCCAGCAGTGATTTATCCCCTGGGACGGGGGGAGCAGATACGCAGTATTTT. The chain is built from TRBV2 and TRBJ2-3, with 7 nucleotides matching TRBD2. Germline loops: CDR1 SNHLY, CDR2 FYNNEI. CDR3 length: 18 residues. V lost 3 bases and J lost 4; bases outside the gene matches: 16.

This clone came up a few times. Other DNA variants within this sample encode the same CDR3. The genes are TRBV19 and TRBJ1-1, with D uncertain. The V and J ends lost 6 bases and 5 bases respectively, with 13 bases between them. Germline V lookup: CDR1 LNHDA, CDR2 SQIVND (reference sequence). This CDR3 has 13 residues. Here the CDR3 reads CASREGGRTEAFF. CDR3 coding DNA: TGTGCCAGTAGGGAGGGAGGGAGGACTGAAGCTTTCTTT.

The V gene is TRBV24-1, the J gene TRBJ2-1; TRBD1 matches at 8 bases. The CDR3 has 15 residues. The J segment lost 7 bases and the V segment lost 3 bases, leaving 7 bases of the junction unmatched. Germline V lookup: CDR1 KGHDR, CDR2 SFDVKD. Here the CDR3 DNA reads TGTGCCACCAGTGATCAGGGGGCTAGTTTAAATGAGCAGTTCTTC. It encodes CATSDQGASLNEQFF.

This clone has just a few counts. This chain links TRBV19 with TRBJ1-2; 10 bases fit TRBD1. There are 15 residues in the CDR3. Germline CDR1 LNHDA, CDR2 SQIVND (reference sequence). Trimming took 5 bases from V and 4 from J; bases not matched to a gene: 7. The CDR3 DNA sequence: TGTGCCAGTAGTCCGGACAGGGGGAAACCCTATGGCTACACCTTC. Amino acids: CASSPDRGKPYGYTF.

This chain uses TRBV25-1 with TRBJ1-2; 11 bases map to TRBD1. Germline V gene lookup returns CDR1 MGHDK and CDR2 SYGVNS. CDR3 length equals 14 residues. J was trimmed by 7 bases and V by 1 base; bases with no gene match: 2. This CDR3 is CASSELGQGAGYTF. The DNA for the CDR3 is TGTGCCAGCAGTGAATTAGGACAGGGGGCTGGCTACACCTTC.

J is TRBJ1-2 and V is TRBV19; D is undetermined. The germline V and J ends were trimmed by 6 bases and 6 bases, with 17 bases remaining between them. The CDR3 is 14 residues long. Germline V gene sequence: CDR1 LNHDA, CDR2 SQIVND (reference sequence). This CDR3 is CASSPRGLKDGYTF. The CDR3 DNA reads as TGTGCCAGTAGCCCCCGGGGTCTAAAGGATGGCTACACCTTC.

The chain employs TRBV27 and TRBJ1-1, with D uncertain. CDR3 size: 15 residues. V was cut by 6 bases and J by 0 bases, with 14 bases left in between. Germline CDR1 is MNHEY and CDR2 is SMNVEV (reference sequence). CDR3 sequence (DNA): TGTGCCAGCAGCCCCGATTTGGAGTTGAACACTGAAGCTTTCTTT. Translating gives CASSPDLELNTEAFF.

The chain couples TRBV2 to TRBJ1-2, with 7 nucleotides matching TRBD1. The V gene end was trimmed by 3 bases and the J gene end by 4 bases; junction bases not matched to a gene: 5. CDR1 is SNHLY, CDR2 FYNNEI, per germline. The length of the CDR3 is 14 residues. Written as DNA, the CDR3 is TGTGCCAGCAGTGATTGGGGACAGATCTATGGCTACACCTTC. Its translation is CASSDWGQIYGYTF.

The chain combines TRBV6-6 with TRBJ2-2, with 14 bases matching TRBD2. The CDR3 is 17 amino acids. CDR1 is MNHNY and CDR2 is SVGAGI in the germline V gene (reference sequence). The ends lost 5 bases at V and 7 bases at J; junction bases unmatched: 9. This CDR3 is CASSRTSGGPGGGELFF. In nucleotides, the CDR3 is TGTGCCAGCAGTCGGACTAGCGGGGGGCCGGGCGGCGGGGAGCTGTTTTTT.

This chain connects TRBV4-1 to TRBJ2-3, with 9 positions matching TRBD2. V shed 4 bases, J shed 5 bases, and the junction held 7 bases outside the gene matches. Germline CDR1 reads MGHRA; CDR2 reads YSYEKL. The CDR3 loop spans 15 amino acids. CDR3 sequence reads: CASSPAGGRRDTQYF. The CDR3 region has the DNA TGCGCCAGCAGCCCCGCGGGGGGGCGGAGAGATACGCAGTATTTT.

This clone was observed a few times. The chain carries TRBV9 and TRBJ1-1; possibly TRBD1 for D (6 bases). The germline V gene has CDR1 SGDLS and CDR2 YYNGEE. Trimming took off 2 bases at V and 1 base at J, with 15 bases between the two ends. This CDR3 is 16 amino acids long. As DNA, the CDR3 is TGTGCCAGCAGCGTCCGGGACACCCAAAGGAACACTGAAGCTTTCTTT. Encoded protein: CASSVRDTQRNTEAFF.

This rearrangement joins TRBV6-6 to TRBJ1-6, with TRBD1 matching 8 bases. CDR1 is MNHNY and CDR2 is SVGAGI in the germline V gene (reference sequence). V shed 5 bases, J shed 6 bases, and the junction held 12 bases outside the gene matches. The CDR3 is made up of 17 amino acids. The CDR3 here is CASSQFTPGQANSPLHF. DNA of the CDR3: TGTGCCAGCAGTCAGTTTACTCCGGGACAGGCTAATTCACCCCTCCACTTT.

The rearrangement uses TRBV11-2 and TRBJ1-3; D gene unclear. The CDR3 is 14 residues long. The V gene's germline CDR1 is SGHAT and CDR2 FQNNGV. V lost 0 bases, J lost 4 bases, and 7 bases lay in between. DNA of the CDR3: TGTGCCAGCAGCTTAGACGACTACGGAAACACCATATATTTT. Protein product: CASSLDDYGNTIYF.

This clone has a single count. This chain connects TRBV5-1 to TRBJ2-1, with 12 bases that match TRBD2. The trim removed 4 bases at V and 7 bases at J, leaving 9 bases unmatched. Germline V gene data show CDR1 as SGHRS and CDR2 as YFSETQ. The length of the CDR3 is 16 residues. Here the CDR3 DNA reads TGCGCCAGCAGCCCCACACTAGCGGGGGGAAGGAATGAGCAGTTCTTC. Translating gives CASSPTLAGGRNEQFF.

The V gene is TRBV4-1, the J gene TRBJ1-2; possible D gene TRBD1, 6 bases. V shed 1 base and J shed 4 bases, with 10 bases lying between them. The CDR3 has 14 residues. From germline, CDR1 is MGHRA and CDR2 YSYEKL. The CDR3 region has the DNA TGCGCCAGCAGCCAAGTAGGGGGTCCCTATGGCTACACCTTC. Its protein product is CASSQVGGPYGYTF.

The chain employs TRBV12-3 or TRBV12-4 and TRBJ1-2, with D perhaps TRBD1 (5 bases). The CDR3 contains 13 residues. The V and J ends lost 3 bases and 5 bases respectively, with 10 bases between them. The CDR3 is CASSLGPRYGYTF. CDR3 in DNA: TGTGCCAGCAGTTTGGGGCCTCGTTATGGCTACACCTTC.